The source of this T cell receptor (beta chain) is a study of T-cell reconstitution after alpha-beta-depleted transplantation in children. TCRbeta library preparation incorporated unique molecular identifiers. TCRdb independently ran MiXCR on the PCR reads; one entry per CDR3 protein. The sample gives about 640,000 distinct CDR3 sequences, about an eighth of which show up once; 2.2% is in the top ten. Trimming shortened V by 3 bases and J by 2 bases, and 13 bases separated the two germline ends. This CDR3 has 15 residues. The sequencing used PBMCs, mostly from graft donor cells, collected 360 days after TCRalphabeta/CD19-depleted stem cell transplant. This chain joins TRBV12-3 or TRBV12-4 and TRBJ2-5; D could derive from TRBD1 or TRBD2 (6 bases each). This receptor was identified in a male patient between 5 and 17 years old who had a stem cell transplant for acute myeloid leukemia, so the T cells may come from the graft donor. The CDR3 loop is CASSFRGVRQETQYF. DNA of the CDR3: TGTGCCAGCAGTTTTAGGGGGGTAAGGCAAGAGACCCAGTACTTC.